This paragraph reports one TCR beta chain. This clone has a single count. Its antigen remains undetermined. No per-base quality is available; no much larger clone lies one base away. Looking up the germline V gene yields CDR1 SGHTA and CDR2 FQGTGA. Inclusive of the bounding cysteine and phenylalanine, the CDR3 is 14 residues long. Only CDR3 DNA remains: 42 bases, in frame from the first base. V ends up 5 bases short and J 8 bases short, with an unmatched junction base count of 6. These data are taken from a study of T cell changes during pregnancy in multiple sclerosis (dated by TCRdb to between 2018 and 2020). As for the study more broadly: The study looked at changes in the T cell repertoire across pregnancy in women with multiple sclerosis.

The library was obtained by the immunoSEQ multiplex PCR assay. As stored in TCRdb, this immuneACCESS dataset retains in-frame rearrangements with V and J assigned. A fraction of the clones does not appear; measured against another copy, unresolved V genes explain less than half of the discrepancy, and the remainder lacks a known reason. The sample table lists roughly 40,000 clones, about 92% of them with a count of one. The top ten hold approximately 12% of the sample. Rearrangement joined TRBV7-3 to TRBJ1-5; TRBD1 agrees with 10 junctional bases. The receptor was isolated from a female donor with multiple sclerosis, enrolled in a pregnancy study. The source was CD8+ T cells from peripheral blood mononuclear cells, collected in the first trimester of pregnancy. The sequenced DNA is TGTGCCAGCAGCGCCACCGGGACAGGGGAGCCCCAGCATTTT. Its translation reads: CASSATGTGEPQHF.